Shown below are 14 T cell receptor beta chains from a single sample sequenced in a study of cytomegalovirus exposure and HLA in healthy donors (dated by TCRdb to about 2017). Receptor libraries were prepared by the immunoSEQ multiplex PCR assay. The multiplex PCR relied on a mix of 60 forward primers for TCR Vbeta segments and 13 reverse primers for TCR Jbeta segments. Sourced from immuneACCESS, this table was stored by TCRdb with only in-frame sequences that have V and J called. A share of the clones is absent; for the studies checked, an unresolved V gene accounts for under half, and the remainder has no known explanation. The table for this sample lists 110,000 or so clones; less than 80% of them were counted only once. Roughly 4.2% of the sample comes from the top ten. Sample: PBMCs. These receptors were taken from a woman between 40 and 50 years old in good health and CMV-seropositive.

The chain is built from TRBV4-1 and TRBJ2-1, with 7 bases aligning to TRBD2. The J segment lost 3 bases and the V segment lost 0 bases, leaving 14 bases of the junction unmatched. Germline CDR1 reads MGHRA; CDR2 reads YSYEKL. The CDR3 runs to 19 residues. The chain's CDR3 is CASSQDRVGRGGSYNEQFF. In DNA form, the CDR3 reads TGCGCCAGCAGCCAAGATAGGGTTGGCCGGGGCGGGAGCTACAATGAGCAGTTCTTC.

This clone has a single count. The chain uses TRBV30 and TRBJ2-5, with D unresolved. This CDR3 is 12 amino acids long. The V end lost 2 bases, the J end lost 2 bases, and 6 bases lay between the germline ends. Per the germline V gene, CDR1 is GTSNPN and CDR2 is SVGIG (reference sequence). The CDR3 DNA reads TGTGCCTGGAGTCTTGTACAAGAGACCCAGTACTTC. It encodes CAWSLVQETQYF.

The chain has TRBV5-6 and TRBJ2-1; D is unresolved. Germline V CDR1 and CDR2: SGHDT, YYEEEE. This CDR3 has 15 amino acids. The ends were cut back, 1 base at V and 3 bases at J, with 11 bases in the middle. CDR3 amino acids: CASSLSYQDYNEQFF. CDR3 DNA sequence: TGTGCCAGCAGCTTGAGTTACCAGGACTACAATGAGCAGTTCTTC. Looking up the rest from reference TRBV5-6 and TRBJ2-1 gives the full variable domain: DAGVTQSPTHLIKTRGQQVTLRCSPKSGHDTVSWYQQALGQGPQFIFQYYEEEERQRGNFPDRFSGHQFPNYSSELNVNALLLGDSALYLCASSLSYQDYNEQFFGPGTRLTVL.

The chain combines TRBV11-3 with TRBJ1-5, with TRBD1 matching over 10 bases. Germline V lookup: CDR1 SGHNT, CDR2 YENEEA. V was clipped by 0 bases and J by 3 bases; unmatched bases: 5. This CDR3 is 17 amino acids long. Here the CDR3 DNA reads TGTGCCAGCAGCTTAGACGGACAGGGGGGTGACAATCAGCCCCAGCATTTT. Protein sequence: CASSLDGQGGDNQPQHF.

Here the CDR3 reads CASGGFANTGELFF. The CDR3 coding sequence is TGTGCCAGCGGCGGCTTTGCGAACACCGGGGAGCTGTTTTTT. This sequence joins TRBV2 and TRBJ2-2; no clear D. CDR1 SNHLY and CDR2 FYNNEI come from the germline V gene. Trimming stripped 8 bases from V and 0 bases from J, with 10 bases between. The CDR3 has 14 residues.

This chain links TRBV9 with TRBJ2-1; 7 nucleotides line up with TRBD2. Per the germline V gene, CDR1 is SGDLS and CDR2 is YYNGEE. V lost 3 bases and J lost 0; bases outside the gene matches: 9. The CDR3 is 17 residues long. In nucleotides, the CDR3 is TGTGCCAGCAGCGGCAGCGGTAGCGGGCTCTCCTACAATGAGCAGTTCTTC. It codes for CASSGSGSGLSYNEQFF.

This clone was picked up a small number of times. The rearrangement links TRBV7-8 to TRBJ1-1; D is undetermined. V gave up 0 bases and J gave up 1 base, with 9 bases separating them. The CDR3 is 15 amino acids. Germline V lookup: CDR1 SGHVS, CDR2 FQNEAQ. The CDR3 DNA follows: TGTGCCAGCAGCTTAGCGCTCGCAGGGAACACTGAAGCTTTCTTT. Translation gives CASSLALAGNTEAFF.

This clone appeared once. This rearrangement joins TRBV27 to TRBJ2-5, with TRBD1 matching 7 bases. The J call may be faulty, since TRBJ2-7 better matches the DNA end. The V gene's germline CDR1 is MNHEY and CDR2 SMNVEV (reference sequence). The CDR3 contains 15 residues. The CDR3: CASRRDSQGLYEQYF. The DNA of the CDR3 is TGTGCCAGCAGGAGGGACAGTCAAGGGTTATACGAGCAGTACTTC.

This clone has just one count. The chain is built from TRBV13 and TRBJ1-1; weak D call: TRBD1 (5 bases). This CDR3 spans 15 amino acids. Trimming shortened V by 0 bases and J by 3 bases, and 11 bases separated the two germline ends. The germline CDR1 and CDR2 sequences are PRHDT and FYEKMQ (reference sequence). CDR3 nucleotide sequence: TGTGCCAGCAGCTTAGGGGCGGGGCTAGACACTGAAGCTTTCTTT. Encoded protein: CASSLGAGLDTEAFF.

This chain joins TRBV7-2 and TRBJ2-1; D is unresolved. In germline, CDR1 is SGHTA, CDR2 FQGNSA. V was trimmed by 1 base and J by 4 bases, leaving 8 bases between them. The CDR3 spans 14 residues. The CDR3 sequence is CASSLGGEYNEQFF. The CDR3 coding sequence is TGTGCCAGCAGCTTAGGAGGAGAATACAATGAGCAGTTCTTC.

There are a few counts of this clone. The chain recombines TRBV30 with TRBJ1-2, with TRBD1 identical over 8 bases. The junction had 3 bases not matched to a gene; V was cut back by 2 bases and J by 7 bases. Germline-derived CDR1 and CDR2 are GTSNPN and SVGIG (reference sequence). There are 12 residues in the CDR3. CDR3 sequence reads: CAWSPTGVGYTF. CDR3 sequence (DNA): TGTGCCTGGAGTCCGACAGGGGTTGGCTACACCTTC.

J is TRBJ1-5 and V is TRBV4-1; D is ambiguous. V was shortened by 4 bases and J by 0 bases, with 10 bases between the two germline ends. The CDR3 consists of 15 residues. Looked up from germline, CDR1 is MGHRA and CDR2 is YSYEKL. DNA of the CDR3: TGCGCCAGCAGCCGACAAGCAAATAGCAATCAGCCCCAGCATTTT. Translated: CASSRQANSNQPQHF.

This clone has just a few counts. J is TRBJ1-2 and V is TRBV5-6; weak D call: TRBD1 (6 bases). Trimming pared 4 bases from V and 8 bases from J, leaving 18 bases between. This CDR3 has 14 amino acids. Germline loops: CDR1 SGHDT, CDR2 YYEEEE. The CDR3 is CASSIEGVWGGYTF. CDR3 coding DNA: TGTGCCAGCAGCATAGAGGGGGTTTGGGGCGGCTACACCTTC.

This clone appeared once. In nucleotides, the CDR3 is TGTGCCACCAGCGGGACAGGGGAAGAGACCCAGTACTTC. Translated: CATSGTGEETQYF. The chain joins TRBV15 to TRBJ2-5; 10 bases are a match to TRBD1. This CDR3 is built from 13 residues. Trimming cost V 5 bases and J 3 bases; bases outside gene matches: 0. CDR1 and CDR2 from the germline V gene are LNHNV and YYDKDF (reference sequence). Full variable domain (outside the CDR3, taken from reference TRBV15 and TRBJ2-5): DAMVIQNPRYQVTQFGKPVTLSCSQTLNHNVMYWYQQKSSQAPKLLFHYYDKDFNNEADTPDNFQSRRPNTSFCFLDIRSPGLGDTAMYLCATSGTGEETQYFGPGTRLLVL.